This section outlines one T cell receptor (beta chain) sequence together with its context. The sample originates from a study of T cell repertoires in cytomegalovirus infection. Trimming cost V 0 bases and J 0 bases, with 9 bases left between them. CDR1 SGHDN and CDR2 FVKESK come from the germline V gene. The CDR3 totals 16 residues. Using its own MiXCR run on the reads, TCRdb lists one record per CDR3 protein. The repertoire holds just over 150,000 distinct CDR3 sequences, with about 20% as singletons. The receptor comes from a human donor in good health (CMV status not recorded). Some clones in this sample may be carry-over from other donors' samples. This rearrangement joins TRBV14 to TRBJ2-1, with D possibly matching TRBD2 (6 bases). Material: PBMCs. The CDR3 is CASSQESGDSYNEQFF. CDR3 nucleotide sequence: TGTGCCAGCAGCCAAGAATCGGGGGACTCCTACAATGAGCAGTTCTTC. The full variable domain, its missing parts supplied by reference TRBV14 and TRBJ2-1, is EAGVTQFPSHSVIEKGQTVTLRCDPISGHDNLYWYRRVMGKEIKFLLHFVKESKQDESGMPNNRFLAERTGGTYSTLKVQPAELEDSGVYFCASSQESGDSYNEQFFGPGTRLTVL.